One and the same sample provided the 23 T cell receptor beta chains below, sequenced in a study of T cell repertoires in cytomegalovirus infection. TCRdb re-called the reads with MiXCR, one entry per CDR3 protein. Among around 310,000 distinct CDR3 sequences listed, 17% were seen once. Source material: PBMCs. The receptors shown here come from a human donor in good health (CMV status not recorded). Some clones in this sample may be carry-over from other donors' samples.

About this clonotype: Possible read error: a much larger clone is one base away. The J gene is TRBJ2-3, the V gene TRBV7-3; no clear D gene. The CDR3 extends over 14 amino acids. Germline-derived CDR1 and CDR2 are SGHTA and FQGTGA. The CDR3 sequence: CASSLYPSPDTHYF. CDR3 DNA: TGTGCCAGCAGCTTATATCCGTCTCCAGATACGCACTATTTT.

This rearrangement joins TRBV6-6 to TRBJ1-1, with 8 bases lining up with TRBD1. The CDR3 extends over 13 amino acids. Germline V gene sequence: CDR1 MNHNY, CDR2 SVGAGI (reference sequence). Losses at the gene ends were 9 bases for V and 4 bases for J; bases not matched to a gene: 7. CDR3 in amino acids: CASSTGVITEAFF. The CDR3 DNA reads TGTGCCAGTTCGACAGGGGTGATCACTGAAGCTTTCTTT.

A note on this clonotype: A read error may account for a junction end that differs from germline. The V gene is TRBV20-1, the J gene TRBJ2-1; tentatively, D is TRBD1 (6 bases). CDR1 and CDR2 from the germline V gene are DFQATT and SNEGSKA (reference sequence). The CDR3 runs 13 residues. The CDR3 bases are TGCAGAGCTAGAGATTCAGGGGAACCCAAGCAGTTCTTC. Its protein is CRARDSGEPKQFF.

This sequence joins TRBV20-1 and TRBJ2-7; perhaps D is TRBD1 or TRBD2 (6 bases each). V shed 6 bases and J shed 6 bases, with 18 bases lying between them. The CDR3 spans 13 residues. Germline lookup yields CDR1 DFQATT and CDR2 SNEGSKA (reference sequence). CDR3 in DNA: TGCAGTGCGCGGGACACCCAGCGATCCGAGCAGTACTTC. Amino acids: CSARDTQRSEQYF.

The V call is TRBV27, the J call TRBJ2-3; 9 positions match TRBD2. V lost 10 bases to trimming and J lost 2 bases; unmatched junction nucleotides: 4. The CDR3 has 13 amino acids. Per germline, CDR1 MNHEY and CDR2 SMNVEV (reference sequence). The DNA for the CDR3 is TGTGCCACAAGCGGGGGGCCCACAGATACGCAGTATTTT. This translates into CATSGGPTDTQYF.

This clonotype was detected a few times. The chain carries TRBV14 and TRBJ2-1; D is unresolved. Germline loops: CDR1 SGHDN, CDR2 FVKESK. The CDR3 is made up of 14 amino acids. V lost 3 bases to trimming and J lost 4 bases, with 10 bases between them. The CDR3 loop is CASSHFGTYNEQFF. Written as DNA, the CDR3 is TGTGCCAGCAGCCACTTCGGCACTTACAATGAGCAGTTCTTC. The variable domain in full, with the rest retrieved from reference TRBV14 and TRBJ2-1, is EAGVTQFPSHSVIEKGQTVTLRCDPISGHDNLYWYRRVMGKEIKFLLHFVKESKQDESGMPNNRFLAERTGGTYSTLKVQPAELEDSGVYFCASSHFGTYNEQFFGPGTRLTVL.

About this clonotype: A clone one base away is much larger, so this may be a read error. The chain links TRBV7-2 to TRBJ2-2, with TRBD2 matching 7 bases. CDR1 and CDR2 (germline): SGHTA, FQGNSA. The CDR3 is made up of 14 amino acids. The CDR3 here is CASSSNGGDGELYF. Written as DNA, the CDR3 is TGTGCCAGCAGCTCGAATGGGGGGGACGGGGAGCTGTATTTT.

A word on this clonotype: This may come from a read error, since a much larger clone is one base off. This chain connects TRBV5-6 to TRBJ1-6; D not certain. The CDR3 is made up of 14 amino acids. CDR1 SGHDT and CDR2 YYEEEE come from the germline V gene. The CDR3 reads CASNLTGPNSPLHF. For the CDR3, the DNA is TGTGCCAGCAACTTGACCGGTCCCAATTCACCCCTCCACTTT.

The V and J genes are TRBV13 and TRBJ2-6; 11 bases agree with TRBD1. Germline V gene lookup returns CDR1 PRHDT and CDR2 FYEKMQ (reference sequence). CDR3 length: 18 residues. The trim removed 5 bases at V and 4 bases at J, leaving 10 bases unmatched. In DNA, the CDR3 is TGTGCCAGCAGCGTTCGGACAGGGGGCGCCGACGGGGCCAACGTCCTGACTTTC. It translates to CASSVRTGGADGANVLTF.

This clonotype has a handful of counts. The V call is TRBV5-4, the J call TRBJ2-7; 8 nucleotides agree with TRBD2. CDR1 SGHNT and CDR2 YYREEE come from the germline V gene (reference sequence). V shed 3 bases, J shed 0 bases, and the junction held 14 bases outside the gene matches. The CDR3 totals 18 residues. The CDR3 nucleotides read TGTGCCAGCAGCTCTCTTCAGGGCGGGGGGCACAGCTCCTACGAGCAGTACTTC. It specifies CASSSLQGGGHSSYEQYF. The whole variable domain, filled in from reference TRBV5-4 and TRBJ2-7, reads ETGVTQSPTHLIKTRGQQVTLRCSSQSGHNTVSWYQQALGQGPQFIFQYYREEENGRGNFPPRFSGLQFPNYSSELNVNALELDDSALYLCASSSLQGGGHSSYEQYFGPGTRLTVT.

Many counts were recorded for this clonotype. This chain connects TRBV6-1 to TRBJ1-1, with a tentative D call TRBD1 (5 bases). V was cut by 5 bases and J by 3 bases, with 13 bases left in between. This CDR3 comprises 14 residues. Germline V gives CDR1 MNHNS, CDR2 SASEGT. The CDR3 loop reads CASSSYIGDTEAFF. DNA of the CDR3: TGTGCCAGCAGTTCCTACATAGGGGACACTGAAGCTTTCTTT.

This clonotype was observed at least ten times. This chain uses TRBV7-2 with TRBJ2-2; 7 bases fit TRBD1. V trimming: 5 bases; J trimming: 1 base; junction bases outside the gene matches: 4. Germline CDR1 reads SGHTA; CDR2 reads FQGNSA. CDR3 size: 15 residues. CDR3 sequence reads: CASSTRTGNTGELFF. CDR3 sequence (DNA): TGTGCCAGCAGCACCCGGACAGGGAACACCGGGGAGCTGTTTTTT.

Only a few counts were recorded for this clonotype. This sequence joins TRBV4-2 and TRBJ2-5; 7 bases agree with TRBD1. Germline CDR1 is LGHNA and CDR2 is YNFKEQ. The V gene end was trimmed by 1 base and the J gene end by 0 bases; junction bases not matched to a gene: 11. The CDR3 is made up of 18 amino acids. CDR3 DNA sequence: TGTGCCAGCAGCCAAGTCCCCTCAGGGGGAGAGTACCAAGAGACCCAGTACTTC. This sequence encodes CASSQVPSGGEYQETQYF.

The V gene is TRBV20-1, the J gene TRBJ2-1, with 8 bases identical to TRBD1. The CDR3 loop spans 16 amino acids. The trim removed 4 bases at V and 3 bases at J, leaving 11 bases unmatched. Germline values: CDR1 DFQATT, CDR2 SNEGSKA (reference sequence). The CDR3 is CSATPADRGIYNEQFF. CDR3 coding DNA: TGCAGTGCTACCCCCGCCGACAGGGGTATCTACAATGAGCAGTTCTTC.

This clonotype has a handful of counts. CDR3: CASSQNDRVAETQYF. CDR3 nucleotide sequence: TGTGCCAGCAGTCAGAATGACAGGGTGGCAGAGACCCAGTACTTC. The chain is built from TRBV12-3 or TRBV12-4 and TRBJ2-5; 7 nucleotides align to TRBD1. The CDR3 extends over 15 amino acids. V gave up 5 bases and J gave up 4 bases; unmatched junction bases: 10.

The chain combines TRBV7-2 with TRBJ1-4, with TRBD1 matching 8 bases. Trimming took 0 bases from V and 7 from J; bases not matched to a gene: 13. This CDR3 contains 18 residues. CDR1 and CDR2 (germline): SGHTA, FQGNSA. CDR3: CASSLALTQGALGEKLFF. CDR3 DNA: TGTGCCAGCAGCTTAGCCCTTACCCAGGGGGCGCTTGGTGAAAAACTGTTTTTT.

The V gene is TRBV28, the J gene TRBJ2-2; 8 bases line up with TRBD1. The germline V gene encodes CDR1 MDHEN and CDR2 SYDVKM. Trimming took 5 bases from V and 6 from J; bases not matched to a gene: 5. CDR3 length equals 14 residues. CDR3 sequence reads: CASSLQGASGELFF. CDR3 DNA sequence: TGTGCCAGCAGTCTCCAGGGGGCGTCCGGGGAGCTGTTTTTT.

The chain uses TRBV4-2 and TRBJ1-1; 7 positions match TRBD1. This CDR3 spans 14 amino acids. Germline V CDR1 and CDR2: LGHNA, YNFKEQ. Trimming at V came to 3 bases and at J to 4 bases, leaving 5 bases not matched to a gene. DNA for the CDR3: TGTGCCAGCAGCCACCCCCAGGGGGGCACTGAAGCTTTCTTT. Protein sequence: CASSHPQGGTEAFF.

The chain combines TRBV7-3 with TRBJ1-1; D is uncertain. V lost 3 bases and J lost 8, with 16 bases in between. The CDR3 runs to 14 residues. Germline CDR1 SGHTA, CDR2 FQGTGA. The CDR3 here is CASSLLSGPGEAFF. The CDR3 DNA is TGTGCCAGCAGCTTGCTCAGCGGGCCTGGAGAAGCTTTCTTT.

The chain couples TRBV7-2 to TRBJ2-7; a weak D match, TRBD1 (6 bases). The V gene's germline CDR1 is SGHTA and CDR2 FQGNSA. The CDR3 consists of 16 residues. Trimming pared 2 bases from V and 6 bases from J, leaving 20 bases between. CDR3 DNA: TGTGCCAGCAGCTTACTTGGGCTGGGGGCGTCTCCCGAGCAGTACTTC. Translating gives CASSLLGLGASPEQYF.

This clonotype was seen more than once but under ten times. V and J are TRBV12-3 or TRBV12-4 and TRBJ2-5, with TRBD1 identical over 9 bases. Trimming cost V 6 bases and J 3 bases; bases outside gene matches: 5. The CDR3 is 14 amino acids. The CDR3 DNA reads as TGTGCCAGCAGACTGGGACAGGGAAAAGAGACCCAGTACTTC. This sequence encodes CASRLGQGKETQYF.

This clonotype was seen ten or more times. This rearrangement joins TRBV28 to TRBJ1-4; TRBD1 might be the D (6 bases). Looked up from germline, CDR1 is MDHEN and CDR2 is SYDVKM. CDR3 size: 14 residues. Between the trimmed V and J ends, which lost 4 bases and 7 bases, there was a span of 13 bases. The CDR3 nucleotides read TGTGCCAGCAGTTCCGGGACAACGCGTGAAAAACTGTTTTTT. Translated, it gives CASSSGTTREKLFF.

This chain uses TRBV2 with TRBJ1-2, with D possibly being TRBD1 (6 bases). The germline V gene has CDR1 SNHLY and CDR2 FYNNEI. This CDR3 comprises 15 residues. V gave up 2 bases and J gave up 2 bases, with 12 bases separating them. The DNA for the CDR3 is TGTGCCAGCAGTGAATTGGGACACCTAAACTATGGCTACACCTTC. Protein: CASSELGHLNYGYTF.